This T cell receptor beta chain was retrieved from a study of blood T cell repertoires in COVID-19 (dated by TCRdb to the early 2020s). Describing the broader study: Samples from collaborators originated in the United States, Italy and Spain and spanned both the acute and convalescent phases of COVID-19. The prospective study material was composed of cDNA or gDNA derived from T cells, B-cell-depleted T cells, or PBMCs. The dataset comprised deeply sampled blood TCRbeta repertoires from subjects exposed to, actively infected with, or recovered from COVID-19. A freely available public database, intended as a resource for researchers studying the immune response to SARS-CoV-2, is where the repertoires were released. Samples came from the ongoing ImmuneRACE study (first 160 participants) plus 1,254 subjects from 6 global collaborators. A de-identified subject ID, COVID-19 status, age in years and sex were almost always included in the sample metadata. Where available, HLA class I and class II types were obtained from metadata supplied by the sample provider rather than from assay-based typing. Results and caveats for the whole study, not just this receptor: Clinical and demographic metadata were provided uncurated, with the amount varying by source and participant.

The collaborating institutions used their own protocols to collect whole blood in K2EDTA tubes. For TCRbeta analysis, collaborators shipped samples in one of three forms: frozen whole blood, isolated PBMCs, or DNA extracted from either of those sample types. The germline V gene supplies CDR1 SGHRS and CDR2 YFSETQ. Including the terminal cysteine and phenylalanine, the CDR3 comprises 17 residues. Kept here is only the CDR3 DNA, which spans 51 bases and is read in frame from base 1. V loses 0 bases of germline sequence and J loses 7 bases, and the interval between the two ends is 17 bases. Regarding this clone: Which antigen it targets is not known. There are no base qualities to consult, and no much larger clone falls within one base.

TCRbeta CDR3 regions were amplified from genomic DNA using the immunoSEQ Assay, a bias-controlled multiplex PCR. In the authors' own workflow: Nucleated cell counts per sample were estimated from amplification of reference gene primers within the assay. To quantify the absolute abundance of each unique TCRbeta CDR3 rearrangement, sequence reads were collapsed and filtered. For each sample, productive Simpson clonality was calculated as the square root of Simpson's diversity index across productive rearrangements. TCRdb obtained this table from immuneACCESS and retained in-frame rearrangements with V and J assigned. These tables miss some clones; where compared with another copy, unresolved V genes account for less than half of the shortfall, and the remainder is unexplained. D and trimming come from the DNA, and the V and J calls and clone size come from that table. Here the sample has roughly 73,000 clones; approximately 80% occur a single time. Roughly 16% of the sample is taken by the ten largest.

The sequence came from a human donor in a cohort sampled during active COVID-19. The chain was built from TRBV5-1 and TRBJ1-6; TRBD1 is a weak D gene call, 5 bases matching. What was sequenced was peripheral blood. For the CDR3, the sequence is CASSLETPGLLNSPLHF. The DNA reads TGCGCCAGCAGCTTGGAGACTCCGGGACTCTTGAATTCACCCCTCCACTTT.